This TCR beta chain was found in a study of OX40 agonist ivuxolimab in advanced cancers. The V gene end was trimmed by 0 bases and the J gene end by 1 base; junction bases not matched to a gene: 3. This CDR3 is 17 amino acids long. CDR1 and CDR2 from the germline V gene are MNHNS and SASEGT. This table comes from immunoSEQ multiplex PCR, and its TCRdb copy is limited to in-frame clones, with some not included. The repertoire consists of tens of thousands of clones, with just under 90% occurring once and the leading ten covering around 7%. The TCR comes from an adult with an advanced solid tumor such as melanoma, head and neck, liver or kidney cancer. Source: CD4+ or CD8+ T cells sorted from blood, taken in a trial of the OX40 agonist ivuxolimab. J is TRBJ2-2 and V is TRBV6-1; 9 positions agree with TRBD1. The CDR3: CASSEAGQGLNTGELFF. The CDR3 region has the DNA TGTGCCAGCAGTGAAGCGGGACAGGGCTTGAACACCGGGGAGCTGTTTTTT.